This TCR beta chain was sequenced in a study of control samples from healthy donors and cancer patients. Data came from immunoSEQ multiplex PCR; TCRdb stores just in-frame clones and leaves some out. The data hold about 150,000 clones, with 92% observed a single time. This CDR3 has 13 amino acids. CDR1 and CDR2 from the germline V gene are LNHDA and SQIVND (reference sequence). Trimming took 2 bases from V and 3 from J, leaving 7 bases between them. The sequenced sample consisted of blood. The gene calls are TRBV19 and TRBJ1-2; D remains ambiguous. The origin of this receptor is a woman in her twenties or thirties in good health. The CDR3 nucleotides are TGTGCCAGTAGTATACGGCAAGACTATGGCTACACCTTC. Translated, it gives CASSIRQDYGYTF.